These 10 T cell receptor beta chains originate from one sample sequenced in a study of T cell responses to AZD1222 COVID-19 vaccine. Produced via immunoSEQ multiplex PCR; TCRdb's table is partial and in-frame only. The table lists about 120,000 clones, 80% to 90% of them singletons. The specimen was peripheral blood, collected on day 0 of AZD1222 vaccination. The source of these receptors is an adult in good health.

This clone was seen a single time. J is TRBJ2-7 and V is TRBV5-1; possible D gene TRBD2, 6 bases. V was shortened by 2 bases and J by 5 bases, with 14 bases between the two germline ends. The CDR3 runs to 14 residues. Per the germline V gene, CDR1 is SGHRS and CDR2 is YFSETQ. CDR3 residues: CASSLWRREDEQYF. The CDR3 coding sequence is TGCGCCAGCAGCTTATGGCGGCGGGAAGACGAGCAGTACTTC. Based on the CDR3 plus reference TRBV5-1 and TRBJ2-7, the full variable domain is KAGVTQTPRYLIKTRGQQVTLSCSPISGHRSVSWYQQTPGQGLQFLFEYFSETQRNKGNFPGRFSGRQFSNSRSEMNVSTLELGDSALYLCASSLWRREDEQYFGPGTRLTVT.

The chain is built from TRBV5-5 and TRBJ1-2, with TRBD1 identical over 7 bases. CDR3 length equals 13 residues. Germline CDR1 is SGHKS and CDR2 is YYEKEE (reference sequence). Trimming removed 0 bases from V and 8 bases from J; junction bases left unmatched: 4. The CDR3 here is CASSLAGGGGYTF. The CDR3 DNA reads as TGTGCCAGCAGCTTGGCGGGAGGGGGCGGCTACACCTTC.

The chain links TRBV5-1 to TRBJ2-1, with D perhaps TRBD2 (6 bases). The CDR3 spans 12 residues. V lost 4 bases, J lost 7 bases, and 9 bases lay in between. Looked up from germline, CDR1 is SGHRS and CDR2 is YFSETQ. CDR3 in DNA: TGCGCCAGCAGCCCGGAGGGGAATGAGCAGTTCTTC. Residues: CASSPEGNEQFF.

This clone showed up just a few times. The chain employs TRBV14 and TRBJ2-7; 10 nucleotides line up with TRBD1. This CDR3 comprises 16 residues. The germline V gene encodes CDR1 SGHDN and CDR2 FVKESK. The trim removed 4 bases at V and 4 bases at J, leaving 10 bases unmatched. CDR3 nucleotides: TGTGCCAGCAGCCGGACGGGGGGACAGGGGCATTACGAGCAGTACTTC. It codes for CASSRTGGQGHYEQYF.

This rearrangement joins TRBV23-1 to TRBJ1-1; D is possibly TRBD1 (5 bases). TRBV23-1 is flagged as an ORF with uncertain function. This CDR3 has 12 amino acids. V gave up 7 bases and J gave up 1 base, with 7 bases separating them. CDR3 in amino acids: CASNGTNTEAFF. In DNA, the CDR3 is TGCGCCAGCAACGGGACGAACACTGAAGCTTTCTTT.

The rearrangement links TRBV7-2 to TRBJ1-5; unclear D gene. CDR1 and CDR2 from the germline V gene are SGHTA and FQGNSA. This CDR3 is 14 amino acids long. V lost 3 bases to trimming and J lost 8 bases, with 14 bases between them. For the CDR3, the DNA is TGTGCCAGCAGCTTTGGGCAGCGGTTTGAGCCCCAGCATTTT. The encoded protein is CASSFGQRFEPQHF.

This clone was seen only a few times. V gene TRBV5-1 combines with J gene TRBJ2-1; the match to TRBD2 covers 10 bases. The CDR3 loop spans 17 amino acids. V lost 2 bases and J lost 6; bases outside the gene matches: 11. Germline assignment: CDR1 SGHRS and CDR2 YFSETQ. This CDR3 is CASSLASGSFIVNEQFF. The CDR3, as DNA: TGCGCCAGCAGCTTAGCTAGCGGGAGTTTCATCGTCAATGAGCAGTTCTTC.

The rearrangement links TRBV6-5 to TRBJ2-7; TRBD1 is a possible D gene (5 bases). V was pared by 5 bases and J by 3 bases, with 11 bases between. This CDR3 comprises 13 residues. Per the germline V gene, CDR1 is MNHEY and CDR2 is SVGAGI. The CDR3 region has the DNA TGTGCCAGCAGTACATACCAGGGCTACGAGCAGTACTTC. It translates to CASSTYQGYEQYF.

About this clone: In the same sample, other DNA sequences code for this CDR3. The V call is TRBV20-1, the J call TRBJ1-2; D not resolved. The V gene's germline CDR1 is DFQATT and CDR2 SNEGSKA (reference sequence). The CDR3 has 9 amino acids. The V end was cut by 5 bases, the J end by 3 bases, with 1 base between. The CDR3 sequence: CSADYGYTF. The CDR3 DNA reads as TGCAGTGCTGACTATGGCTACACCTTC.

The V and J genes are TRBV11-2 and TRBJ2-1, with a possible D match to TRBD1 (5 bases). In germline, CDR1 is SGHAT, CDR2 FQNNGV. This CDR3 is built from 14 residues. The V and J ends lost 5 bases and 4 bases respectively, with 12 bases between them. CDR3 nucleotides: TGTGCCAGCAGCCGAACGACAGCATACAATGAGCAGTTCTTC. Translation gives CASSRTTAYNEQFF.